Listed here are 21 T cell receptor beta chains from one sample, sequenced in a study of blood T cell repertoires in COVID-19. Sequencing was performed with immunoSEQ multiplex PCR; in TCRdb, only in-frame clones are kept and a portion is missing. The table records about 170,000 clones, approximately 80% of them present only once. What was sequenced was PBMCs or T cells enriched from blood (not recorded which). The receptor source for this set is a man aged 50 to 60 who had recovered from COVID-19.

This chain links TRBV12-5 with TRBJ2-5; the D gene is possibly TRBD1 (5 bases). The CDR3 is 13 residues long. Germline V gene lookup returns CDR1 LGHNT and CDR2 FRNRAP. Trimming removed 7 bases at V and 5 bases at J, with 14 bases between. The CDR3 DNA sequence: TGTGCTAGTGCCCTGGGGCTAGAGGAGACCCAGTACTTC. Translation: CASALGLEETQYF. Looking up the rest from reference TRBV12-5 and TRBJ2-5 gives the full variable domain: DARVTQTPRHKVTEMGQEVTMRCQPILGHNTVFWYRQTMMQGLELLAYFRNRAPLDDSGMPKDRFSAEMPDATLATLKIQPSEPRDSAVYFCASALGLEETQYFGPGTRLLVL.

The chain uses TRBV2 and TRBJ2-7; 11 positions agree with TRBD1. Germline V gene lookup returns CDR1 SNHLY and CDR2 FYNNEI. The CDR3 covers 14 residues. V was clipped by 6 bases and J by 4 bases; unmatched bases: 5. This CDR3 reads CASRKDRGQYEQYF. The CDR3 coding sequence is TGTGCCAGCAGAAAGGACAGGGGGCAATACGAGCAGTACTTC.

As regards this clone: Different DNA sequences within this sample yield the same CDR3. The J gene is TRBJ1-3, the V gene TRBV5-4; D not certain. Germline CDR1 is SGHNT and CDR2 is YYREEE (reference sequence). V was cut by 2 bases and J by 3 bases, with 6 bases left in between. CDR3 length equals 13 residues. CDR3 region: CASSLTGGNTIYF. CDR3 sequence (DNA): TGTGCCAGCAGCTTAACCGGTGGAAACACCATATATTTT.

CDR3 sequence (DNA): TGTGCCAGTAGTATGGTTCCCGGGGGGACTGAAGCTTTCTTT. Its protein is CASSMVPGGTEAFF. J is TRBJ1-1 and V is TRBV19; possible D gene TRBD1, 5 bases. This CDR3 contains 14 residues. Trimming pared 3 bases from V and 5 bases from J, leaving 13 bases between. Germline CDR1 LNHDA, CDR2 SQIVND (reference sequence).

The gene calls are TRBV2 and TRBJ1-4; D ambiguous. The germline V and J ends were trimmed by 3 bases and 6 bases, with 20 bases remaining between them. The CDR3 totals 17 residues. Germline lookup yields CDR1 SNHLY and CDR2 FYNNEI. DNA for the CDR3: TGTGCCAGCAGTGATAGGAGGCGAGCACTTTCGGATGAAAAACTGTTTTTT. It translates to CASSDRRRALSDEKLFF.

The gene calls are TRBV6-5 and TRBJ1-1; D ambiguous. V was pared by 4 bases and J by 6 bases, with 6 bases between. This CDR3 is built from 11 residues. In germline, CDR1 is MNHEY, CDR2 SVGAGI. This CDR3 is CASSLVAEAFF. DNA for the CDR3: TGTGCCAGCAGTTTAGTCGCTGAAGCTTTCTTT.

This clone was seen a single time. CDR3 bases: TGCGCCAGCAGCTCCAGCCAGGCCACGAACACTGAAGCTTTCTTT. Translated: CASSSSQATNTEAFF. The rearrangement uses TRBV5-1 and TRBJ1-1, with no clear D. The CDR3 contains 15 residues. CDR1 and CDR2 from the germline V gene are SGHRS and YFSETQ. The V end lost 3 bases, the J end lost 1 base, and 13 bases lay between the germline ends. Complete variable domain (other parts from reference TRBV5-1 and TRBJ1-1): KAGVTQTPRYLIKTRGQQVTLSCSPISGHRSVSWYQQTPGQGLQFLFEYFSETQRNKGNFPGRFSGRQFSNSRSEMNVSTLELGDSALYLCASSSSQATNTEAFFGQGTRLTVV.

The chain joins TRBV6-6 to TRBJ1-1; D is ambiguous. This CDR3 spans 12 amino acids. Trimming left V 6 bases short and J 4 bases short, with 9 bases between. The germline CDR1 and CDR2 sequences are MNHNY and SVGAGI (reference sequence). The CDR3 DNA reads TGTGCCAGCAGGTCACTCGGCACTGAAGCTTTCTTT. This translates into CASRSLGTEAFF.

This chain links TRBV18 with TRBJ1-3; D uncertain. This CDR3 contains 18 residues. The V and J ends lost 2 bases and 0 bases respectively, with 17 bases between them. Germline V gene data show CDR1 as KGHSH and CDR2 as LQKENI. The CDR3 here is CASSPFGVPQLSGNTIYF. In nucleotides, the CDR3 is TGTGCCAGCTCACCATTCGGAGTCCCACAACTCTCTGGAAACACCATATATTTT.

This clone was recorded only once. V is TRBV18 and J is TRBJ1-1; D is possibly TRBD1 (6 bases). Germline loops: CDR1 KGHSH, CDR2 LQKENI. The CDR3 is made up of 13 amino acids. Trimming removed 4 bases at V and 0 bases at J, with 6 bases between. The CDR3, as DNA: TGTGCCAGCTCACACAGGGTGAACACTGAAGCTTTCTTT. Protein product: CASSHRVNTEAFF.

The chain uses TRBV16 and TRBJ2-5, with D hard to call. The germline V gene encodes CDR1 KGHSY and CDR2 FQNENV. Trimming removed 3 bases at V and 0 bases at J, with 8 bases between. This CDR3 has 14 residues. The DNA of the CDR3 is TGTGCCAGCAGCCAGCCCAGCGACCAAGAGACCCAGTACTTC. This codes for CASSQPSDQETQYF. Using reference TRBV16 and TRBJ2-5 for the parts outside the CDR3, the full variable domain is GEEVAQTPKHLVRGEGQKAKLYCAPIKGHSYVFWYQQVLKNEFKFLISFQNENVFDETGMPKERFSAKCLPNSPCSLEIQATKLEDSAVYFCASSQPSDQETQYFGPGTRLLVL.

CDR3 bases: TGTGCCAGCTCCCTAGGGCGGGGTGAGACCCAGTACTTC. This sequence encodes CASSLGRGETQYF. The V and J genes are TRBV7-3 and TRBJ2-5; D might be TRBD2 (6 bases). Trimming pared 8 bases from V and 5 bases from J, leaving 15 bases between. Per the germline V gene, CDR1 is SGHTA and CDR2 is FQGTGA. The CDR3 extends over 13 amino acids. The full variable domain, rest sourced from reference TRBV7-3 and TRBJ2-5, is GAGVSQTPSNKVTEKGKYVELRCDPISGHTALYWYRQSLGQGPEFLIYFQGTGAADDSGLPNDRFFAVRPEGSVSTLKIQRTERGDSAVYLCASSLGRGETQYFGPGTRLLVL.

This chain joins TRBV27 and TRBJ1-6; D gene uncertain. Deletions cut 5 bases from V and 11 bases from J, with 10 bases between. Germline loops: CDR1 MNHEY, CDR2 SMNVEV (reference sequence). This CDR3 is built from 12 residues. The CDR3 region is CASSPRRAPLHF. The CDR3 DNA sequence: TGTGCCAGCAGTCCCAGGAGGGCACCCCTCCACTTT.

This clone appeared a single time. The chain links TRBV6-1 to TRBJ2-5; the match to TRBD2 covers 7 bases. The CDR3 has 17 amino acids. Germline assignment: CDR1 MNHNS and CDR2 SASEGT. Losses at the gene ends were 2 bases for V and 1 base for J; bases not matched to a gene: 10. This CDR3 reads CASSEKVAGLFQETQYF. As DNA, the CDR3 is TGTGCCAGCAGTGAAAAGGTCGCGGGACTATTCCAAGAGACCCAGTACTTC.

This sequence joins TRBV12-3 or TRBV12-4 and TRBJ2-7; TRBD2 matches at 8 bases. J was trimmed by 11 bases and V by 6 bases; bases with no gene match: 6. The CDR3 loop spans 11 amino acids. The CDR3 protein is CASSSGTRKYF. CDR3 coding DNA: TGTGCCAGCAGCTCCGGGACTAGAAAGTACTTC.

CDR3 bases: TGTGCCAGTAGCCTACGCAATCAGCCCCAGCATTTT. Protein: CASSLRNQPQHF. The chain joins TRBV19 to TRBJ1-5; D not certain. The CDR3 is 12 residues long. V lost 6 bases, J lost 2 bases, and 5 bases lay in between. Germline lookup yields CDR1 LNHDA and CDR2 SQIVND (reference sequence).

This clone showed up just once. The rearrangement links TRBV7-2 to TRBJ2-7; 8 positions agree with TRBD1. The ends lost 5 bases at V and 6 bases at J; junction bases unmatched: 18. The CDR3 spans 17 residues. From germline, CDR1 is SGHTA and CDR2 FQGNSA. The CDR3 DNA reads TGTGCCAGCAGCCCAAACTTAGGACAGGGTAGGAGTTCCGAGCAGTACTTC. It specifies CASSPNLGQGRSSEQYF.

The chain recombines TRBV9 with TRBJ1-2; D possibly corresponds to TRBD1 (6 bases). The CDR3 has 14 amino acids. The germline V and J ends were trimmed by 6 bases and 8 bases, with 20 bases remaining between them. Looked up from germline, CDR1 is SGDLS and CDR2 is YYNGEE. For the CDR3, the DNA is TGTGCCAGCACCTCCCGAGGGGGGGCGGAGGGCTACACCTTC. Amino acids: CASTSRGGAEGYTF. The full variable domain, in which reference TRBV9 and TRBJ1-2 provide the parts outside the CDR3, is DSGVTQTPKHLITATGQRVTLRCSPRSGDLSVYWYQQSLDQGLQFLIQYYNGEERAKGNILERFSAQQFPDLHSELNLSSLELGDSALYFCASTSRGGAEGYTFGSGTRLTVV.

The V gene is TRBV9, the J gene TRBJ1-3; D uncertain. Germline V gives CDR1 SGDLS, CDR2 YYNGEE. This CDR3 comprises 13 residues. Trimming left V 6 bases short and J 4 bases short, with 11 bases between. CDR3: CASTPLLGNTIYF. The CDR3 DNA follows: TGTGCCAGCACCCCACTACTAGGAAACACCATATATTTT.

CDR3 nucleotide sequence: TGTGCCAGCAGCTTGGGACAGACACTCTCTGGAAACACCATATATTTT. The encoded protein is CASSLGQTLSGNTIYF. The chain has TRBV5-6 and TRBJ1-3; maybe TRBD1 (5 bases). The germline gives CDR1 SGHDT, CDR2 YYEEEE. The ends were cut back, 0 bases at V and 0 bases at J, with 10 bases in the middle. This CDR3 region has 16 residues.

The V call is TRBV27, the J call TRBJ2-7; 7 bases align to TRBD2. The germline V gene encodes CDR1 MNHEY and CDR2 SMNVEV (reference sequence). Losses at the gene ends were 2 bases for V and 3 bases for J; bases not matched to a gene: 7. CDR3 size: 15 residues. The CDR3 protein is CASSLSGVPNYEQYF. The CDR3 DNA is TGTGCCAGCAGTTTAAGCGGGGTGCCCAACTACGAGCAGTACTTC.